This T cell receptor (beta chain) stems from a study of early T cells in non-severe SARS-CoV-2 infection. Notes on the study in general: The study's VDJdb matching favored anti-spike CD8 responses and missed private and CD4 specificities.

The germline CDR1 and CDR2 sequences are LGHDT and YNNKEL (reference sequence). Trimming removed 2 bases from V and 7 bases from J; junction bases left unmatched: 6. This CDR3 has 14 amino acids. On this clonotype itself: Its antigen remains unknown.

Using its own MiXCR run on the 5' RACE reads, TCRdb lists one record per CDR3 protein. The sample yields tens of thousands of distinct CDR3 sequences, about 12% seen once. The chain employs TRBV3-1 and TRBJ2-7, with 9 nucleotides matching TRBD2. This sequence was found in an adult who was a healthcare worker with PCR-confirmed SARS-CoV-2 infection or an uninfected control (not recorded which). Input material: whole blood. CDR3 region: CASSQLAGTLEQYF. The CDR3 bases are TGTGCCAGCAGCCAACTAGCGGGGACATTGGAGCAGTACTTC.